The 22 T cell receptor beta chains below come from one sample, sequenced in a study of pediatric ulcerative colitis. Sequencing was performed with immunoSEQ multiplex PCR; in TCRdb, only in-frame clones are kept and a portion is missing. The sample holds 25,000 to 35,000 clones, almost 85% seen once. The source material was blood. These receptor sequences come from a boy between 10 and 17 years old with severe ulcerative colitis.

V usage is TRBV19 and J usage is TRBJ1-1; no clear D gene. The CDR3 consists of 13 residues. Trimming removed 6 bases from V and 8 bases from J, with 16 bases in between. Germline V gives CDR1 LNHDA, CDR2 SQIVND (reference sequence). The CDR3 here is CASSIRAEQEAFF. DNA of the CDR3: TGTGCCAGTAGCATCCGTGCAGAACAGGAAGCTTTCTTT.

The chain employs TRBV7-9 and TRBJ1-2; TRBD1 matches 8 bases. V lost 5 bases and J lost 3; bases outside the gene matches: 11. The CDR3 runs to 16 residues. Germline CDR1 and CDR2: SEHNR and FQNEAQ (reference sequence). The CDR3 loop reads CASSKSHQDRDYGYTF. CDR3 coding DNA: TGTGCCAGCAGCAAATCCCATCAGGACAGGGACTATGGCTACACCTTC. Using reference TRBV7-9 and TRBJ1-2 for the parts outside the CDR3, the full variable domain is DTGVSQNPRHKITKRGQNVTFRCDPISEHNRLYWYRQTLGQGPEFLTYFQNEAQLEKSRLLSDRFSAERPKGSFSTLEIQRTEQGDSAMYLCASSKSHQDRDYGYTFGSGTRLTVV.

This CDR3 reads CAWSRSGSDNEQFF. The DNA of the CDR3 is TGTGCCTGGAGTCGGTCGGGGTCCGACAATGAGCAGTTCTTC. The rearrangement links TRBV30 to TRBJ2-1, with a possible D match to TRBD2 (5 bases). V was clipped by 2 bases and J by 5 bases, with 13 bases between them. Germline V gene lookup returns CDR1 GTSNPN and CDR2 SVGIG (reference sequence). The CDR3 contains 14 residues.

The chain joins TRBV4-1 to TRBJ1-5; D gene ambiguous. CDR3 length: 14 residues. Germline V gives CDR1 MGHRA, CDR2 YSYEKL. V was pared by 1 base and J by 7 bases, with 11 bases between. The DNA for the CDR3 is TGCGCCAGCAGCCAAGTACTGGTAGGGCAGCCCCAGCATTTT. Translation gives CASSQVLVGQPQHF.

This clone was detected only a few times. The chain joins TRBV5-6 to TRBJ1-2; D is ambiguous. The CDR3 spans 15 residues. The germline V gene has CDR1 SGHDT and CDR2 YYEEEE. Trimming took 0 bases from V and 0 from J, leaving 9 bases between them. CDR3: CASSLGRLANYGYTF. The CDR3 nucleotides read TGTGCCAGCAGCTTGGGACGGTTAGCTAACTATGGCTACACCTTC.

This chain uses TRBV6-6 with TRBJ1-5; D ambiguous. The CDR3 runs 15 residues. Germline V gene lookup returns CDR1 MNHNY and CDR2 SVGAGI (reference sequence). V was pared by 0 bases and J by 7 bases, with 13 bases between. The CDR3 nucleotides read TGTGCCAGCAGTTACTCGAACTCAATGGGGCAGCCCCAGCATTTT. This encodes CASSYSNSMGQPQHF.

The chain couples TRBV19 to TRBJ2-7; 8 bases are a match to TRBD2. Germline CDR1 reads LNHDA; CDR2 reads SQIVND (reference sequence). Trimming took 9 bases from V and 5 from J; bases not matched to a gene: 6. This CDR3 is built from 12 residues. CDR3 nucleotide sequence: TGTGCCAGCTCTCGGGGGGGCGACGAGCAGTACTTC. This gives the protein CASSRGGDEQYF.

The genes are TRBV19 and TRBJ1-4, with D maybe TRBD1 (5 bases). Germline V gene lookup returns CDR1 LNHDA and CDR2 SQIVND (reference sequence). CDR3 size: 13 residues. Trimming took 7 bases from V and 7 from J, leaving 13 bases between them. The DNA for the CDR3 is TGTGCCAGTAAGCGAGCAGGGATTGAAAAACTGTTTTTT. This gives the protein CASKRAGIEKLFF.

This clone was recorded only once. The rearrangement joins TRBV21-1 to TRBJ2-4; the D call of TRBD1 is as the table states it, not checked on the DNA. TRBV21-1 is designated a pseudogene. This CDR3 has 20 amino acids. The CDR3 spells CASSKDKGTGGFLAKNIQYF. CDR3 sequence (DNA): TGTGCCAGCAGCAAAGATAAAGGGACAGGGGGTTTTCTAGCCAAAAACATTCAGTACTTC.

The chain recombines TRBV7-9 with TRBJ2-5, with 7 nucleotides matching TRBD2. Germline CDR1 is SEHNR and CDR2 is FQNEAQ (reference sequence). CDR3 length: 15 residues. V shed 1 base and J 2 bases; nucleotides not matched to a gene: 4. The CDR3 bases are TGTGCCAGCAGCTTAGGCCTAGCGGATCAAGAGACCCAGTACTTC. Protein sequence: CASSLGLADQETQYF.

The J gene is TRBJ2-5, the V gene TRBV7-9, with D hard to call. The V end was cut by 4 bases, the J end by 4 bases, with 13 bases between. This CDR3 is 14 amino acids long. Germline loops: CDR1 SEHNR, CDR2 FQNEAQ (reference sequence). The CDR3 DNA follows: TGTGCCAGCAGCTCCAACAAGGGTTTAGAGACCCAGTACTTC. Translation: CASSSNKGLETQYF.

The count of this clone is one. This sequence joins TRBV27 and TRBJ1-2; D is undetermined. The length of the CDR3 is 13 residues. Trimming removed 3 bases at V and 3 bases at J, with 8 bases between. Germline V CDR1 and CDR2: MNHEY, SMNVEV (reference sequence). The CDR3 is CASSFGDDYGYTF. The DNA of the CDR3 is TGTGCCAGCAGTTTTGGCGACGACTATGGCTACACCTTC.

V gene TRBV5-4 combines with J gene TRBJ2-6; tentative D call: TRBD2 (6 bases). CDR3 length equals 16 residues. Trimming left V 0 bases short and J 2 bases short, with 9 bases between. Per the germline V gene, CDR1 is SGHNT and CDR2 is YYREEE (reference sequence). The CDR3 loop is CASSLGRGTGANVLTF. CDR3 sequence (DNA): TGTGCCAGCAGCTTGGGGAGGGGAACTGGGGCCAACGTCCTGACTTTC.

V and J are TRBV5-1 and TRBJ1-5; D gene uncertain. V lost 2 bases and J 2 bases, leaving 5 bases between the germline ends. The CDR3 sequence is 13 residues long. CDR1 is SGHRS, CDR2 YFSETQ, per germline. This CDR3 is CASSLDGNQPQHF. As DNA, the CDR3 is TGCGCCAGCAGCTTAGATGGCAATCAGCCCCAGCATTTT.

This clone appeared a few times. V and J are TRBV7-2 and TRBJ2-2; D unresolved. The V gene's germline CDR1 is SGHTA and CDR2 FQGNSA. This CDR3 has 13 amino acids. Trimming took off 5 bases at V and 6 bases at J, with 10 bases between the two ends. Written as DNA, the CDR3 is TGTGCCAGCAGCCCCACCCGGCCCGGGGAGCTGTTTTTT. This translates into CASSPTRPGELFF.

This chain links TRBV4-1 with TRBJ2-1; no definite D call. CDR3 size: 14 residues. Germline-derived CDR1 and CDR2 are MGHRA and YSYEKL. V lost 0 bases to trimming and J lost 4 bases, with 7 bases between them. CDR3 residues: CASSQETVYNEQFF. The DNA for the CDR3 is TGCGCCAGCAGCCAAGAGACTGTTTACAATGAGCAGTTCTTC.

The V gene is TRBV5-8, the J gene TRBJ1-1; 9 nucleotides match TRBD1. With 2 bases clipped from V and 1 base from J, the junction kept 3 bases outside the gene matches. CDR3 length equals 15 residues. CDR1 is SGHTS, CDR2 YDEGEE, per germline. CDR3 nucleotides: TGTGCCAGCAGCTTTACAGGGGGCTGGAACACTGAAGCTTTCTTT. Residues: CASSFTGGWNTEAFF.

This sequence joins TRBV21-1 and TRBJ2-7; the listed D gene, TRBD1, was not tested against the DNA. TRBV21-1 is classified as a pseudogene. The CDR3 loop spans 13 amino acids. CDR3: CASRRGSSYEQYF. DNA for the CDR3: TGTGCCAGCAGGAGGGGGAGCTCCTACGAGCAGTACTTC.

This rearrangement joins TRBV2 to TRBJ2-1; TRBD2 is a possible D gene (7 bases). Per germline, CDR1 SNHLY and CDR2 FYNNEI. The CDR3 totals 18 residues. V was shortened by 3 bases and J by 0 bases, with 18 bases between the two germline ends. The CDR3 is CASSEDSGAPSSYNEQFF. The CDR3 nucleotides are TGTGCCAGCAGTGAGGACAGCGGGGCCCCGAGCTCCTACAATGAGCAGTTCTTC. Full variable domain (outside the CDR3, taken from reference TRBV2 and TRBJ2-1): EPEVTQTPSHQVTQMGQEVILRCVPISNHLYFYWYRQILGQKVEFLVSFYNNEISEKSEIFDDQFSVERPDGSNFTLKIRSTKLEDSAMYFCASSEDSGAPSSYNEQFFGPGTRLTVL.

The rearrangement joins TRBV30 to TRBJ2-2; a possible D gene is TRBD2 (6 bases). Trimming stripped 3 bases from V and 0 bases from J, with 14 bases between. The CDR3 totals 16 residues. CDR1 and CDR2 from the germline V gene are GTSNPN and SVGIG (reference sequence). The DNA of the CDR3 is TGTGCCTGGAGCGTCTCCGGGACTCCGAACACCGGGGAGCTGTTTTTT. Protein: CAWSVSGTPNTGELFF.

The chain carries TRBV25-1 and TRBJ2-3, with D unresolved. The CDR3 runs 10 residues. V was cut by 2 bases and J by 6 bases, with 0 bases left in between. Germline CDR1 and CDR2: MGHDK and SYGVNS. DNA of the CDR3: TGTGCCAGCAGTGAAGATACGCAGTATTTT. Its translation is CASSEDTQYF.

The rearrangement uses TRBV11-1 and TRBJ2-3; no clear D. V lost 0 bases and J 4 bases, leaving 8 bases between the germline ends. The CDR3 has 14 amino acids. Germline-derived CDR1 and CDR2 are SGHAT and FQDESV (reference sequence). The DNA for the CDR3 is TGTGCCAGCAGCTTAGCCACAGATGCAGATACGCAGTATTTT. It codes for CASSLATDADTQYF.